The next 32 T cell receptor beta chains were all read from a single sample in a study of neurological immune-mediated disorders. TCRdb processed the 5' RACE reads anew with MiXCR; each CDR3 protein has one entry. The profile covers tens of thousands of distinct CDR3 sequences, with roughly a sixth appearing a single time and approximately 15% taken by the ten largest. The sequenced material came from PBMCs. The receptors shown here come from a woman between 35 and 50 years old in good health.

The table lists this clonotype with many counts. The J gene is TRBJ2-3, the V gene TRBV13, with 10 bases identical to TRBD2. The V gene's germline CDR1 is PRHDT and CDR2 FYEKMQ (reference sequence). V gave up 4 bases and J gave up 8 bases; unmatched junction bases: 6. The CDR3 contains 14 residues. CDR3 nucleotide sequence: TGTGCCAGCAGCTCGGGACTAGCGTTAGGTACGCAGTATTTT. Its translation is CASSSGLALGTQYF.

In its sample, this clonotype was seen many times. The rearrangement links TRBV5-1 to TRBJ2-3, with 15 positions matching TRBD2. The germline gives CDR1 SGHRS, CDR2 YFSETQ. This CDR3 region has 15 residues. After removal of 4 bases from V and 5 bases from J, the junction contained 2 bases not matched to a gene. The DNA of the CDR3 is TGCGCCAGCAGCCCGGGACTAGCGGGGGGAGATACGCAGTATTTT. Translation gives CASSPGLAGGDTQYF.

There are a few counts of this clonotype. V is TRBV10-3 and J is TRBJ1-5; D may be TRBD1 (6 bases). The germline V gene encodes CDR1 ENHRY and CDR2 SYGVKD. With 10 bases removed from V and 5 bases from J, the gap between germline ends came to 12 bases. This CDR3 spans 12 amino acids. CDR3 amino acids: CATKQGDQPQHF. Written as DNA, the CDR3 is TGTGCCACTAAACAGGGCGATCAGCCCCAGCATTTT.

This clonotype was seen repeatedly, ten times or more. The gene calls are TRBV6-2 or TRBV6-3 and TRBJ2-1, with D possibly being TRBD1 or TRBD2 (5 bases each). The V end was cut by 2 bases, the J end by 9 bases, with 14 bases between. The CDR3 has 14 residues. Germline CDR1 and CDR2: MNHEY and SVGEGT. The CDR3 protein is CASSYGTLSFEQFF. As DNA, the CDR3 is TGTGCCAGCAGTTACGGGACCCTATCGTTTGAGCAGTTCTTC.

This clonotype was detected ten times or more. The chain combines TRBV10-3 with TRBJ2-7; 12 positions match TRBD2. Germline CDR1 and CDR2: ENHRY and SYGVKD. The ends lost 2 bases at V and 5 bases at J; junction bases unmatched: 7. This CDR3 spans 16 amino acids. CDR3: CAISERLAGGLDEQYF. The CDR3 coding sequence is TGTGCCATCAGTGAGCGGCTAGCGGGGGGGCTCGACGAGCAGTACTTC.

The genes are TRBV11-2 and TRBJ2-1; D unclear. The CDR3 has 13 residues. Germline loops: CDR1 SGHAT, CDR2 FQNNGV. Trimming took 1 base from V and 5 from J, leaving 6 bases between them. The CDR3: CASSLGTNNEQFF. The DNA for the CDR3 is TGTGCCAGCAGCTTAGGTACCAACAATGAGCAGTTCTTC.

This clonotype has ten or more counts. The chain joins TRBV2 to TRBJ1-5; tentatively, D is TRBD1 (5 bases). CDR3 size: 16 residues. From germline, CDR1 is SNHLY and CDR2 FYNNEI. Trimming cost V 5 bases and J 1 base, with 15 bases left between them. This CDR3 reads CASSPDTGRSNQPQHF. DNA for the CDR3: TGTGCCAGCAGTCCCGACACAGGAAGAAGCAATCAGCCCCAGCATTTT.

There are many counts of this clonotype. The V call is TRBV12-3 or TRBV12-4, the J call TRBJ2-5; D unclear. The V gene lost 6 bases and the J gene lost 1 base, with 15 bases spanning the gap. CDR3 length: 15 amino acids. The CDR3 DNA reads as TGTGCCAGCAGCCATGATGTAGGGATCCAAGAGACCCAGTACTTC. The encoded protein is CASSHDVGIQETQYF.

This clonotype was observed at least ten times. The V call is TRBV6-2 or TRBV6-3, the J call TRBJ1-1, with D perhaps matching TRBD1 (5 bases). The V gene lost 4 bases and the J gene lost 1 base, with 10 bases spanning the gap. CDR1 is MNHEY and CDR2 is SVGEGT in the germline V gene. This CDR3 comprises 14 residues. CDR3 bases: TGTGCCAGCAGTTCACGGGGACGGAACACTGAAGCTTTCTTT. This codes for CASSSRGRNTEAFF.

The table lists this clonotype with many counts. The chain combines TRBV20-1 with TRBJ2-5; 15 bases align to TRBD2. Germline CDR1 DFQATT, CDR2 SNEGSKA (reference sequence). The V and J ends lost 6 bases and 1 base, in that order; junction bases with no gene match: 9. CDR3 size: 17 residues. CDR3 residues: CSATPGTSGGPQETQYF. The CDR3 nucleotides are TGCAGTGCAACCCCCGGGACTAGCGGGGGGCCCCAAGAGACCCAGTACTTC.

This clonotype was counted ten times or more. The chain combines TRBV20-1 with TRBJ2-2; unclear D gene. V was shortened by 2 bases and J by 3 bases, with 7 bases between the two germline ends. Germline V gene lookup returns CDR1 DFQATT and CDR2 SNEGSKA (reference sequence). This CDR3 is built from 13 residues. CDR3 region: CSARSRHTGELFF. CDR3 nucleotides: TGCAGTGCTAGATCTAGACACACCGGGGAGCTGTTTTTT.

This clonotype was found a few times. The rearrangement joins TRBV2 to TRBJ2-5; 9 nucleotides match TRBD1. The CDR3 totals 18 residues. With V trimmed by 0 bases and J by 2 bases, 10 bases remained unmatched. In germline, CDR1 is SNHLY, CDR2 FYNNEI. The CDR3 DNA sequence: TGTGCCAGCAGTGAAGCACAGGGGGCCGCCAACAATCAAGAGACCCAGTACTTC. Residues: CASSEAQGAANNQETQYF.

This clonotype was detected ten times or more. The J gene is TRBJ2-2, the V gene TRBV4-2; D remains unclear. Trimming pared 0 bases from V and 7 bases from J, leaving 12 bases between. Germline CDR1 is LGHNA and CDR2 is YNFKEQ. The CDR3 is made up of 15 amino acids. CDR3 sequence reads: CASSQEPEEGGELFF. CDR3 nucleotide sequence: TGTGCCAGCAGCCAAGAACCCGAAGAAGGCGGGGAGCTGTTTTTT.

This clonotype was recorded many times. This chain's CDR3 is CASSLLRESSSYNEQFF. In nucleotides, the CDR3 is TGTGCCAGCTCACTACTTAGGGAATCGAGCTCCTACAATGAGCAGTTCTTC. This chain uses TRBV18 with TRBJ2-1; D is unclear. V lost 4 bases and J 0 bases, leaving 16 bases between the germline ends. Germline V CDR1 and CDR2: KGHSH, LQKENI. This CDR3 has 17 amino acids.

Details on this clonotype: A much larger clone lies a single base off, so this may be a read error. This rearrangement joins TRBV7-2 to TRBJ1-6; no reliable D call. CDR1 and CDR2 (germline): SGHTA, FQGNSA. The CDR3 covers 15 residues. Trimming took off 3 bases at V and 9 bases at J, with 15 bases between the two ends. As DNA, the CDR3 is TGTGCCAGCAGCTTGTACGGACTTGTAGGTTCACCCCTCCACTTT. Translated, it gives CASSLYGLVGSPLHF.

This clonotype was detected ten times or more. The chain is built from TRBV5-5 and TRBJ2-7; tentative D call: TRBD1 (6 bases). The V end lost 1 base, the J end lost 3 bases, and 14 bases lay between the germline ends. The germline V gene has CDR1 SGHKS and CDR2 YYEKEE (reference sequence). CDR3 size: 15 residues. CDR3 DNA sequence: TGTGCCAGCAGCTTGTTAGCTGGGGGCGTCTACGAGCAGTACTTC. As protein: CASSLLAGGVYEQYF.

The chain joins TRBV6-1 to TRBJ1-1, with D perhaps TRBD1 (5 bases). CDR3 length: 14 amino acids. Germline lookup yields CDR1 MNHNS and CDR2 SASEGT. V lost 0 bases to trimming and J lost 11 bases, with 16 bases between them. CDR3 DNA sequence: TGTGCCAGCAGTGAAGCGAGGGGTTGGACTAAGGCTTTCTTT. Protein: CASSEARGWTKAFF.

This clonotype was recorded at least ten times. CDR3 loop: CASSQEESYGYTF. As DNA, the CDR3 is TGCGCCAGCAGCCAAGAGGAGAGCTATGGCTACACCTTC. The chain is built from TRBV4-3 and TRBJ1-2; D unclear. CDR3 length: 13 residues. Germline V gene data show CDR1 as LGHNA and CDR2 as YSLEER. With 0 bases removed from V and 4 bases from J, the gap between germline ends came to 6 bases.

This clonotype appeared many times. This chain joins TRBV29-1 and TRBJ2-3; D tentatively fits TRBD1 or TRBD2 (5 bases each). Germline lookup yields CDR1 SQVTM and CDR2 ANQGSEA. The V gene lost 1 base and the J gene lost 4 bases, with 12 bases spanning the gap. CDR3 length equals 14 residues. The CDR3 nucleotides read TGCAGCGTTGAAGCCAGAGGGGTTGCAGATACGCAGTATTTT. It codes for CSVEARGVADTQYF.

This clonotype was observed at least ten times. The J gene is TRBJ1-4, the V gene TRBV6-5, with D maybe TRBD1 (6 bases). Trimming removed 4 bases at V and 4 bases at J, with 10 bases between. From germline, CDR1 is MNHEY and CDR2 SVGAGI. CDR3 length: 14 residues. The CDR3 nucleotides are TGTGCCAGCAGTTTTGGACAGTTTAATGAAAAACTGTTTTTT. Translation: CASSFGQFNEKLFF.

This clonotype was counted only a few times. The chain has TRBV28 and TRBJ2-1, with D possibly being TRBD2 (5 bases). CDR1 and CDR2 from the germline V gene are MDHEN and SYDVKM. V was cut by 10 bases and J by 9 bases, with 10 bases left in between. The CDR3 runs 10 residues. The DNA of the CDR3 is TGTGCCACCGGGAAAACTGAGCAGTTCTTC. This encodes CATGKTEQFF.

At least ten counts were recorded for this clonotype. This chain uses TRBV5-1 with TRBJ1-5; D gene ambiguous. CDR3 length: 13 amino acids. Germline lookup yields CDR1 SGHRS and CDR2 YFSETQ. V was pared by 0 bases and J by 6 bases, with 7 bases between. Here the CDR3 DNA reads TGCGCCAGCAGCTTGGAGGGTGTTCAGCCCCAGCATTTT. Translated, it gives CASSLEGVQPQHF.

Ten or more counts support this clonotype. V usage is TRBV6-5 and J usage is TRBJ2-1; D is tentatively TRBD1 or TRBD2 (6 bases each). Between the trimmed V and J ends, which lost 7 bases and 2 bases, there was a span of 9 bases. This CDR3 is built from 13 residues. The germline gives CDR1 MNHEY, CDR2 SVGAGI. The CDR3 protein is CASKGGPYNEQFF. CDR3 in DNA: TGTGCCAGCAAGGGGGGACCCTACAATGAGCAGTTCTTC.

This clonotype was counted at least ten times. The V and J genes are TRBV5-5 and TRBJ2-1; no definite D call. CDR1 is SGHKS and CDR2 is YYEKEE in the germline V gene (reference sequence). The ends were cut back, 4 bases at V and 0 bases at J, with 11 bases in the middle. This CDR3 has 15 amino acids. In DNA, the CDR3 is TGTGCCAGCAGCCTGTGGGGTGGCTCCTACAATGAGCAGTTCTTC. It translates to CASSLWGGSYNEQFF.

This clonotype has at least ten counts. The chain couples TRBV20-1 to TRBJ2-1; 8 bases map to TRBD2. Germline-derived CDR1 and CDR2 are DFQATT and SNEGSKA (reference sequence). The CDR3 extends over 13 amino acids. The CDR3 coding sequence is TGCAGCGGCGGGGGGAGCTCCTACAATGAGCAGTTCTTC. It encodes CSGGGSSYNEQFF.

This clonotype was seen at least ten times. V is TRBV2 and J is TRBJ1-4, with TRBD1 identical over 8 bases. The V and J ends lost 3 bases and 8 bases, in that order; junction bases with no gene match: 8. Germline V CDR1 and CDR2: SNHLY, FYNNEI. CDR3 size: 15 residues. CDR3: CASSDSQGGREKLFF. The CDR3 region has the DNA TGTGCCAGCAGTGACTCACAGGGGGGCCGGGAAAAACTGTTTTTT.

Ten or more counts support this clonotype. The V and J genes are TRBV9 and TRBJ2-1; maybe TRBD1 (5 bases). V was pared by 4 bases and J by 6 bases, with 23 bases between. The CDR3 loop spans 17 amino acids. Per the germline V gene, CDR1 is SGDLS and CDR2 is YYNGEE. This chain's CDR3 is CASSPRGHRTPPNEQFF. Here the CDR3 DNA reads TGTGCCAGCAGCCCTAGGGGTCACAGGACCCCCCCCAATGAGCAGTTCTTC.

This clonotype showed up many times. The chain employs TRBV20-1 and TRBJ2-3; 9 bases fit TRBD1. The J segment lost 3 bases and the V segment lost 3 bases, leaving 4 bases of the junction unmatched. CDR3 length equals 14 residues. In germline, CDR1 is DFQATT, CDR2 SNEGSKA (reference sequence). CDR3 DNA sequence: TGCAGTGCTAGGCTCGGACAGGGGACAGATACGCAGTATTTT. Translating it yields CSARLGQGTDTQYF.

This chain links TRBV10-3 with TRBJ1-6; no clear D gene. Per the germline V gene, CDR1 is ENHRY and CDR2 is SYGVKD. V was trimmed by 6 bases and J by 7 bases, leaving 13 bases between them. The CDR3 sequence is 14 residues long. The DNA of the CDR3 is TGTGCCATCAGGCGCGACGCCTCGAATTCACCCCTCCACTTT. Protein product: CAIRRDASNSPLHF.

This clonotype showed up many times. The chain's CDR3 is CASSPSTSGETQYF. CDR3 in DNA: TGTGCCAGCAGCCCCTCGACTAGCGGGGAGACCCAGTACTTC. The V call is TRBV7-2, the J call TRBJ2-5, with TRBD2 matching 10 bases. Trimming cost V 5 bases and J 5 bases; bases outside gene matches: 5. The CDR3 loop spans 14 amino acids. Germline loops: CDR1 SGHTA, CDR2 FQGNSA.

About this clonotype: Sequence at one end of the junction differs from germline and may be a read error. V and J are TRBV5-8 and TRBJ2-3, with D hard to call. Germline V lookup: CDR1 SGHTS, CDR2 YDEGEE. There are 14 residues in the CDR3. CDR3 coding DNA: TGTACCAGCAGCTTGGAACTCAGACACGATACGCAGTATTTT. It translates to CTSSLELRHDTQYF.

In its sample, this clonotype was seen many times. CDR3 in amino acids: CATVGGPGNEQFF. The CDR3 DNA reads as TGTGCTACCGTGGGGGGGCCGGGTAATGAGCAGTTCTTC. The gene calls are TRBV10-3 and TRBJ2-1; TRBD2 might be the D (7 bases). CDR1 is ENHRY, CDR2 SYGVKD, per germline. The CDR3 is 13 residues long.